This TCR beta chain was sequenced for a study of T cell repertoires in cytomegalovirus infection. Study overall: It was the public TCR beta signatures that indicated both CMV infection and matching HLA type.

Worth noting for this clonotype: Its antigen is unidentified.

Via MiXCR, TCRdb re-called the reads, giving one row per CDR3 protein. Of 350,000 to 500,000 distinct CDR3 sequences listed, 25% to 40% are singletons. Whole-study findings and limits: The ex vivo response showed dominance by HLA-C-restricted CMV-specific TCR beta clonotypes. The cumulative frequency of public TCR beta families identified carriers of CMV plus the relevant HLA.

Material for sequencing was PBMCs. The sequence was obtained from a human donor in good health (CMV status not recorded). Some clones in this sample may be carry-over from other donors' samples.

In DNA form, the CDR3 reads TGCAGTGCTAGTAGGTTCGCCTTATCACCCCTCCACTTT. It is translated as CSASRFALSPLHF. The chain is built from TRBV20-1 and TRBJ1-6, with D unclear. Trimming took 3 bases from V and 10 from J, leaving 13 bases between them. The CDR3 has 13 amino acids. CDR1 is DFQATT, CDR2 SNEGSKA, per germline (reference sequence).